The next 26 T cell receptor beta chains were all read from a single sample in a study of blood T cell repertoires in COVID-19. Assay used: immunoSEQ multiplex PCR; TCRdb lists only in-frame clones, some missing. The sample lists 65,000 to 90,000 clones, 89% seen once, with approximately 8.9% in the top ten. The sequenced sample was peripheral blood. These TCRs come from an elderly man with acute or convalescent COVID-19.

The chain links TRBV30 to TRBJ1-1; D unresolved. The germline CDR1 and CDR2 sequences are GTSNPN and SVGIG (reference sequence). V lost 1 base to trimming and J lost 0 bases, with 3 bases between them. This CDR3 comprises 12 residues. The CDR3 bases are TGTGCCTGGAGTGACTTGAACACTGAAGCTTTCTTT. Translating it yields CAWSDLNTEAFF.

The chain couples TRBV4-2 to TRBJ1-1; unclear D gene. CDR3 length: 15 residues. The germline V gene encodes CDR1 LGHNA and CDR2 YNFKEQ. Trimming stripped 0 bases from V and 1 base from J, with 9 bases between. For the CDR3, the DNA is TGTGCCAGCAGCCAAGATTTAGGGAGGAACACTGAAGCTTTCTTT. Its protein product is CASSQDLGRNTEAFF.

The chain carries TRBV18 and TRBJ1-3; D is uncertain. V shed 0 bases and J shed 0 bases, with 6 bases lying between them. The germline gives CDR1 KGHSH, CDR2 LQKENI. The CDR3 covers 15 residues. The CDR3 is CASSPPSSSGNTIYF. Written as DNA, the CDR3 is TGTGCCAGCTCACCACCGAGTAGCTCTGGAAACACCATATATTTT.

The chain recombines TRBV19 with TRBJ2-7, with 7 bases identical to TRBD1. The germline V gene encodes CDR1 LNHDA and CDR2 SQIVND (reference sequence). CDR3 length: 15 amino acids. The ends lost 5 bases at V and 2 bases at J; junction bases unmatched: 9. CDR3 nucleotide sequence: TGTGCCAGTAGTCCCCAAGGGGGCCAAACCTACGAGCAGTACTTC. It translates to CASSPQGGQTYEQYF.

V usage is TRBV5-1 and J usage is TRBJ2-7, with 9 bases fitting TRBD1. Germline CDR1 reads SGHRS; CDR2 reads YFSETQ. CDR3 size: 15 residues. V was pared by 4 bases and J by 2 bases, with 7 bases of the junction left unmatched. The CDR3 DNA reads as TGCGCCAGCAGCGCCGGAGGGACAGGGACCTACGAGCAGTACTTC. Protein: CASSAGGTGTYEQYF.

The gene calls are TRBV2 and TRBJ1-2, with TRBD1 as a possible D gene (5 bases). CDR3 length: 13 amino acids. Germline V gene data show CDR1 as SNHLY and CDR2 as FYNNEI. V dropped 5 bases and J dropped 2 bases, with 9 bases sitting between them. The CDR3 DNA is TGTGCCAGCAGTCCTTCAGGGAACTATGGCTACACCTTC. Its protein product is CASSPSGNYGYTF.

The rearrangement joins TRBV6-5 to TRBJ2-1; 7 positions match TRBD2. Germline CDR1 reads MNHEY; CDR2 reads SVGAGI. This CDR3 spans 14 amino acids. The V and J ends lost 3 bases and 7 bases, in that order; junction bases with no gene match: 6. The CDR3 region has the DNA TGTGCCAGCAGTTATATGTTGCGGGGGAATGAGCAGTTCTTC. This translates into CASSYMLRGNEQFF.

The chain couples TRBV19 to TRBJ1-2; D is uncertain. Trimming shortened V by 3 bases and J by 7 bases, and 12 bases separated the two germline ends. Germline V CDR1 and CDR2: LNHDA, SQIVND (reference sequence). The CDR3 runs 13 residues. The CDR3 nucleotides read TGTGCCAGTAGTATTCTCAGAGGGCTTGGCTACACCTTC. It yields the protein CASSILRGLGYTF.

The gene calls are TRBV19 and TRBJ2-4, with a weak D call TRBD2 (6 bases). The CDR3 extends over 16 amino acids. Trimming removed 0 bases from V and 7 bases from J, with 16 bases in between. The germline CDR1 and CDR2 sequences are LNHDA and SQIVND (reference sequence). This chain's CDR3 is CASSIDQVAGRNIQYF. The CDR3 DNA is TGTGCCAGTAGTATAGATCAAGTTGCGGGAAGGAACATTCAGTACTTC.

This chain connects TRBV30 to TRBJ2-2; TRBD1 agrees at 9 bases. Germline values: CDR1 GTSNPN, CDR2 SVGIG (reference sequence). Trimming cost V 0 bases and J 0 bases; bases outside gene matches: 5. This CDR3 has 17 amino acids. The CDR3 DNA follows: TGTGCCTGGAGTGTAGGGCGGACAGGGGCGAACACCGGGGAGCTGTTTTTT. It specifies CAWSVGRTGANTGELFF.

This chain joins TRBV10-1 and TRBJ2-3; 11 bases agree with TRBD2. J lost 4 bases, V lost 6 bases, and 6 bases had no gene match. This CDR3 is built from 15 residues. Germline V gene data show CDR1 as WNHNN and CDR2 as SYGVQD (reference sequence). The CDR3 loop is CASSVSGGASDTQYF. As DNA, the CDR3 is TGCGCCAGCAGCGTTAGCGGGGGGGCCTCAGATACGCAGTATTTT.

The CDR3 DNA is TGTGCCAGCAGCCTCTATACAGGGTTATCGGGCGAGCAGTACTTC. Protein sequence: CASSLYTGLSGEQYF. The chain links TRBV7-8 to TRBJ2-7; D is perhaps TRBD1 (6 bases). This CDR3 is built from 15 residues. The V gene lost 5 bases and the J gene lost 6 bases, with 20 bases spanning the gap. From germline, CDR1 is SGHVS and CDR2 FQNEAQ.

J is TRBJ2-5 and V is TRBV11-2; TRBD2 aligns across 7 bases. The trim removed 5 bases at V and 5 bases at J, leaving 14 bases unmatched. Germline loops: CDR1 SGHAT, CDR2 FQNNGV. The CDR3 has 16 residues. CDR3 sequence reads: CASSLQPAGSLETQYF. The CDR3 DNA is TGTGCCAGCAGCCTACAGCCAGCGGGGTCTCTGGAGACCCAGTACTTC.

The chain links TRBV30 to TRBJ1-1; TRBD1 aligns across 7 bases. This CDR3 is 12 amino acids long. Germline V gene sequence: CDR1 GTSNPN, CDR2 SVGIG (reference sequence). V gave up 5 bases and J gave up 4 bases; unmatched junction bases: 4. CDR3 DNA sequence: TGTGCCTGGGACAGGGAAAGCACTGAAGCTTTCTTT. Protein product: CAWDRESTEAFF.

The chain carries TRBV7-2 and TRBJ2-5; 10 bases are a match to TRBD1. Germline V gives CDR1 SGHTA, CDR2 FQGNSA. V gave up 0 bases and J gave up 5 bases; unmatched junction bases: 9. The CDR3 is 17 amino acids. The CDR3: CASSLALSMGQGETQYF. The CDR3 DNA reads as TGTGCCAGCAGCTTAGCCCTCTCGATGGGACAGGGGGAGACCCAGTACTTC. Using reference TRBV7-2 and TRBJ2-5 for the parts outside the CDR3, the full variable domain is GAGVSQSPSNKVTEKGKDVELRCDPISGHTALYWYRQSLGQGLEFLIYFQGNSAPDKSGLPSDRFSAERTGGSVSTLTIQRTQQEDSAVYLCASSLALSMGQGETQYFGPGTRLLVL.

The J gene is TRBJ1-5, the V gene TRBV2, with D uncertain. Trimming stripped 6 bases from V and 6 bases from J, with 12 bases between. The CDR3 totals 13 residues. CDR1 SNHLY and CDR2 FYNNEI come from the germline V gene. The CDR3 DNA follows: TGTGCCAGCAGCCAACTTGGGAGTCAGCCCCAGCATTTT. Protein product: CASSQLGSQPQHF.

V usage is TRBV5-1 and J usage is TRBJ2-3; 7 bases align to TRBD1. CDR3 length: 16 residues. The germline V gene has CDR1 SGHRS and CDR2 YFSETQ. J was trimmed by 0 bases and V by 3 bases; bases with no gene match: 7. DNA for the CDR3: TGCGCCAGCAGCTCATCCGGGACAGTGAGCACAGATACGCAGTATTTT. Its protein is CASSSSGTVSTDTQYF.

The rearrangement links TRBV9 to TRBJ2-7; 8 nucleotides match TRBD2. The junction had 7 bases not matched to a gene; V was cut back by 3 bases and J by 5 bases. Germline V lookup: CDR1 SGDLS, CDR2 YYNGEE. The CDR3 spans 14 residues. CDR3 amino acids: CASSGAAGANEQYF. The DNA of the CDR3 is TGTGCCAGCAGCGGAGCAGCGGGAGCTAACGAGCAGTACTTC.

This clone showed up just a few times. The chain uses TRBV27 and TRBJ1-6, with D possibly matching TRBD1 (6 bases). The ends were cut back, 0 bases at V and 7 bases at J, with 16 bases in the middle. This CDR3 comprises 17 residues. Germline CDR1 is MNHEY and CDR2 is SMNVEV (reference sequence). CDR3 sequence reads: CASSLSAGAVWNSPLHF. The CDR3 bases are TGTGCCAGCAGTTTATCCGCGGGGGCCGTTTGGAATTCACCCCTCCACTTT.

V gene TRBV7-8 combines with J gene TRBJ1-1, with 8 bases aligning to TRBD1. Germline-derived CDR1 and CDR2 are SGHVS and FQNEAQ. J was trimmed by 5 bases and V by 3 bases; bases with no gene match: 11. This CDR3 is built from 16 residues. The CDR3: CASSLQVGQGGTEAFF. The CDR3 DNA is TGTGCCAGCAGCTTGCAGGTCGGACAGGGAGGGACTGAAGCTTTCTTT.

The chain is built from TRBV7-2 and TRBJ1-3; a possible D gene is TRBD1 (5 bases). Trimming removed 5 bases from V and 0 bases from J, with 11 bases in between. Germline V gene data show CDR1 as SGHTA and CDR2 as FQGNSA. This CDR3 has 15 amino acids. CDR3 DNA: TGTGCCAGCAGCCCCGGGGGGAACTCTGGAAACACCATATATTTT. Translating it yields CASSPGGNSGNTIYF.

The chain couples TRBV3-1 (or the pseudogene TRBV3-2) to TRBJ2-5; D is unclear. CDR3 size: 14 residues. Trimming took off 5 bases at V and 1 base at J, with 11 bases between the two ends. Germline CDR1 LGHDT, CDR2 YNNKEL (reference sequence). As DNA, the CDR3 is TGTGCCAGCAGCTCTCCTCCGGTCCAAGAGACCCAGTACTTC. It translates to CASSSPPVQETQYF.

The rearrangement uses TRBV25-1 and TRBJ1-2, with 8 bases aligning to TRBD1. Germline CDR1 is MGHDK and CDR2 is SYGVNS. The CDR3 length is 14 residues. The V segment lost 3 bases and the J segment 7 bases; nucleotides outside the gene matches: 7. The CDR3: CASSDRQGLTGYTF. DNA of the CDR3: TGTGCCAGCAGTGACCGACAGGGGCTTACTGGCTACACCTTC.

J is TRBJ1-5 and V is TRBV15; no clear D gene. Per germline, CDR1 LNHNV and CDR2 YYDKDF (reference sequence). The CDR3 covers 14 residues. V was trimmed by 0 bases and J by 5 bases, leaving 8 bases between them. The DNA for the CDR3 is TGTGCCACCAGCAGAGATATTCGAGATCAGCCCCAGCATTTT. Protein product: CATSRDIRDQPQHF. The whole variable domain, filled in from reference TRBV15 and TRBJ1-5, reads DAMVIQNPRYQVTQFGKPVTLSCSQTLNHNVMYWYQQKSSQAPKLLFHYYDKDFNNEADTPDNFQSRRPNTSFCFLDIRSPGLGDTAMYLCATSRDIRDQPQHFGDGTRLSIL.

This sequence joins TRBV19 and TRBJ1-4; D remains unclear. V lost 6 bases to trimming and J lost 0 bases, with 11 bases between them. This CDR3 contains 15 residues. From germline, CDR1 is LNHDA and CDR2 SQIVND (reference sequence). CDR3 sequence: CASRAALATNEKLFF. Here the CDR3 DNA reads TGTGCCAGTAGAGCGGCACTTGCAACTAATGAAAAACTGTTTTTT.

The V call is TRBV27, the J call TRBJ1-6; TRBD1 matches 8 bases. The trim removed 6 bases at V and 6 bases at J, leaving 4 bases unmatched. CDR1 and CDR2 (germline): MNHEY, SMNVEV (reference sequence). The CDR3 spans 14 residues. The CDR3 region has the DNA TGTGCCAGCAGCTTCGACAGGGGTAATTCACCCCTCCACTTT. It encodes CASSFDRGNSPLHF.